A selection of T cell receptor beta chains follows, all from one sample in a study of T cells in localized non-small cell lung cancer. Measured with immunoSEQ multiplex PCR; TCRdb has only the in-frame clones, and not every one. The sample lists some 54,000 clones, about 78% occurring once. The sequences come from PBMCs, collected before any cancer treatment. Source of these receptors: a woman aged 35 to 70 with stage II lung adenocarcinoma. Each CDR3 is given with its conserved first and last residue. Fields, in order: D gene, clone size, J gene, V gene, CDR3 protein, CDR3 DNA. D genes are given only for firm matches. Size tells how often a clone was seen (once, few, many) or the class of an expanded clone, and some rows leave it out.

>-|-|TRBJ1-2|TRBV7-9
CASSPGAEANYGYTF
TGTGCCAGCAGTCCCGGGGCCGAAGCTAACTATGGCTACACCTTC
>-|-|TRBJ2-3|TRBV5-4
CASSFDRSASTDTQYF
TGTGCCAGCAGCTTCGACAGGTCCGCGAGCACAGATACGCAGTATTTT
>TRBD1|-|TRBJ1-2|TRBV10-2
CASRGQGTGNGYTF
TGCGCCAGCAGGGGACAAGGGACAGGGAATGGCTACACCTTC
>-|-|TRBJ1-1|TRBV5-1
CASSLVPGSAPEAFF
TGCGCCAGCAGCTTGGTCCCAGGGAGCGCGCCAGAAGCTTTCTTT
>-|-|TRBJ1-1|TRBV7-8
CASSYPPPEAFF
TGTGCCAGCAGCTATCCCCCCCCCGAAGCTTTCTTT
>TRBD2|-|TRBJ2-7|TRBV7-2
CASSLFGGGTYEQYF
TGTGCCAGCAGCTTATTCGGGGGAGGGACCTACGAGCAGTACTTC
>-|-|TRBJ2-1|TRBV19
CASSTLALDYNEQFF
TGTGCCAGTAGTACTCTAGCTTTGGATTACAATGAGCAGTTCTTC
>TRBD2|-|TRBJ2-7|TRBV11-2
CASSSEGVAGAGEQYF
TGTGCCAGCAGCTCTGAAGGAGTAGCGGGGGCGGGAGAGCAGTACTTC
>TRBD1|-|TRBJ1-1|TRBV2
CASSVAGDSEAFF
TGTGCCAGCAGTGTGGCGGGGGACAGTGAAGCTTTCTTT
>TRBD1|-|TRBJ1-5|TRBV9
CASSVGGQENQPQHF
TGTGCCAGCAGCGTAGGGGGACAGGAGAATCAGCCCCAGCATTTT
>-|-|TRBJ2-7|TRBV14
CASSQAESYEQYF
TGTGCCAGCAGCCAGGCAGAGAGCTACGAGCAGTACTTC
>TRBD1|-|TRBJ2-7|TRBV6-1
CASSGDRSYEQYF
TGTGCCAGCAGTGGGGACAGATCCTACGAGCAGTACTTC
>-|once|TRBJ2-7|TRBV5-1
CASSWPELANDYEQYF
TGCGCCAGCAGCTGGCCGGAACTGGCCAATGACTACGAGCAGTACTTC
>-|-|TRBJ2-1|TRBV20-1
CSAEGWNEQFF
TGCAGTGCGGAGGGTTGGAATGAGCAGTTCTTC
>TRBD2|-|TRBJ2-7|TRBV10-3
CATSRLAGGVSYEQYF
TGTGCCACTAGTAGATTAGCGGGGGGCGTGTCCTACGAGCAGTACTTC
>-|-|TRBJ1-5|TRBV6-6
CASSSAEGSNQPQHF
TGTGCCAGCAGTTCAGCAGAAGGAAGCAATCAGCCCCAGCATTTT
>-|-|TRBJ1-2|TRBV7-2
CASSLEGIGYTF
TGTGCCAGCAGCTTAGAGGGGATTGGCTACACCTTC
>TRBD2|-|TRBJ2-5|TRBV30
CAWRARAGRETQYF
TGTGCCTGGAGGGCGCGAGCGGGGAGAGAGACCCAGTACTTC
>-|-|TRBJ1-1|TRBV6-5
CASSYSTARRNTEAFF
TGTGCCAGCAGTTACTCAACGGCCAGGCGGAACACTGAAGCTTTCTTT
>-|-|TRBJ1-1|TRBV5-5
CASSPWGLPNTEAFF
TGTGCCAGCAGCCCGTGGGGGCTACCGAACACTGAAGCTTTCTTT
>-|many|TRBJ1-1|TRBV30
CAWWGSLMNTEAFF
TGTGCCTGGTGGGGAAGCCTCATGAACACTGAAGCTTTCTTT
>-|-|TRBJ2-3|TRBV9
CASSVEGTPSDTQYF
TGTGCCAGCAGCGTAGAAGGGACCCCCTCAGATACGCAGTATTTT